A single sample gave rise to the 32 T cell receptor beta chains below, sequenced in a study of blood T cells in healthy people across ages. Combining a sample-barcoded 5' primer with a J-beta primer mix, a second PCR ran for roughly 7 to 11 cycles. TCRdb processed the 5' RACE reads anew with MiXCR; each CDR3 protein has one entry. The sample shows around 790,000 distinct CDR3 sequences, under 55% of them seen only once. What was sequenced was blood. These receptors all come from a man between 60 and 75 years old in good health.

This chain links TRBV7-2 with TRBJ2-7; the D call may be TRBD1 or TRBD2 (5 bases each). The CDR3 covers 15 residues. Per the germline V gene, CDR1 is SGHTA and CDR2 is FQGNSA. The V and J ends lost 4 bases and 4 bases respectively, with 17 bases between them. The CDR3 DNA sequence: TGTGCCAGCAGCTCAGATGGGGGAACGAGGTACGAGCAGTACTTC. This translates into CASSSDGGTRYEQYF.

The gene calls are TRBV20-1 and TRBJ2-1; D unclear. The V end was cut by 1 base, the J end by 2 bases, with 12 bases between. Looked up from germline, CDR1 is DFQATT and CDR2 is SNEGSKA (reference sequence). The CDR3 has 15 residues. This CDR3 is CSARVGRSPYNEQFF. CDR3 DNA sequence: TGCAGTGCTAGAGTGGGCAGGTCACCCTACAATGAGCAGTTCTTC.

The chain employs TRBV4-3 and TRBJ1-2; weak D call: TRBD1 (6 bases). Germline lookup yields CDR1 LGHNA and CDR2 YSLEER. The V end was cut by 1 base, the J end by 4 bases, with 22 bases between. The CDR3 is 18 amino acids. CDR3 region: CASSQGRGGALGPYGYTF. CDR3 nucleotides: TGCGCCAGCAGCCAAGGTAGGGGGGGCGCGCTGGGTCCCTATGGCTACACCTTC.

This clonotype has only a few counts. This rearrangement joins TRBV20-1 to TRBJ1-6; D gene uncertain. There are 16 residues in the CDR3. From germline, CDR1 is DFQATT and CDR2 SNEGSKA (reference sequence). Trimming took 4 bases from V and 4 from J, leaving 17 bases between them. DNA for the CDR3: TGCAGTGCTAAGCCCCCGGGGAGGCATTATAATTCACCCCTCCACTTT. It yields the protein CSAKPPGRHYNSPLHF.

CDR3 sequence (DNA): TGCGCCAGCAGCTCCTATAGCTACCCCGAAGAGACCCAGTACTTC. Residues: CASSSYSYPEETQYF. The chain links TRBV5-1 to TRBJ2-5, with unresolved D. Germline V lookup: CDR1 SGHRS, CDR2 YFSETQ. The CDR3 extends over 15 amino acids. V lost 3 bases and J lost 3, with 15 bases in between.

In nucleotides, the CDR3 is TGTGCCAGCAGCTCGGGACAGGCTGGTGAGACCCAGTACTTC. Translated: CASSSGQAGETQYF. The rearrangement uses TRBV7-9 and TRBJ2-5, with TRBD1 matching over 8 bases. Germline V lookup: CDR1 SEHNR, CDR2 FQNEAQ (reference sequence). The CDR3 covers 14 residues. After removal of 4 bases from V and 5 bases from J, the junction contained 6 bases not matched to a gene. Using reference TRBV7-9 and TRBJ2-5 for the parts outside the CDR3, the full variable domain is DTGVSQNPRHKITKRGQNVTFRCDPISEHNRLYWYRQTLGQGPEFLTYFQNEAQLEKSRLLSDRFSAERPKGSFSTLEIQRTEQGDSAMYLCASSSGQAGETQYFGPGTRLLVL.

Details on this clonotype: The junction departs from the called germline gene at one end, perhaps through a read error. The chain links TRBV7-2 to TRBJ2-7; no reliable D call. The CDR3 consists of 15 residues. Germline V gene sequence: CDR1 SGHTA, CDR2 FQGNSA. The DNA for the CDR3 is TGTGTCAGCAGTAGGAGACCCGACTCTCCCTACGAGCAGTACTTC. Protein product: CVSSRRPDSPYEQYF.

This clonotype was seen only a few times. V is TRBV6-2 or TRBV6-3 and J is TRBJ2-7; D gene uncertain. The length of the CDR3 is 12 residues. Germline V CDR1 and CDR2: MNHEY, SVGEGT. Trimming cost V 5 bases and J 6 bases, with 11 bases left between them. CDR3: CASSRTPIEQYF. DNA for the CDR3: TGTGCCAGCAGTCGGACCCCAATCGAGCAGTACTTC.

This clonotype was counted a few times. This chain uses TRBV4-1 with TRBJ2-1; D possibly corresponds to TRBD1 (6 bases). Looked up from germline, CDR1 is MGHRA and CDR2 is YSYEKL. Trimming took off 1 base at V and 3 bases at J, with 13 bases between the two ends. The CDR3 has 16 amino acids. The CDR3, as DNA: TGCGCCAGCAGCCAAGCAGGTAGAGGGGGCTACAATGAGCAGTTCTTC. It translates to CASSQAGRGGYNEQFF.

This sequence joins TRBV5-4 and TRBJ2-5; D is uncertain. CDR1 is SGHNT, CDR2 YYREEE, per germline (reference sequence). The CDR3 covers 14 residues. Trimming shortened V by 6 bases and J by 2 bases, and 14 bases separated the two germline ends. CDR3 protein: CASTSVELQETQYF. The DNA of the CDR3 is TGTGCCAGCACCTCTGTTGAGTTGCAAGAGACCCAGTACTTC.

The rearrangement links TRBV7-2 to TRBJ2-5, with 9 positions matching TRBD1. V gave up 3 bases and J gave up 5 bases; unmatched junction bases: 16. The CDR3 has 18 amino acids. CDR1 and CDR2 from the germline V gene are SGHTA and FQGNSA. In DNA form, the CDR3 reads TGTGCCAGCAGCTTTCCTTTCGCCGGGACAGGGAGCGGGGAGACCCAGTACTTC. Translated: CASSFPFAGTGSGETQYF. Complete variable domain (other parts from reference TRBV7-2 and TRBJ2-5): GAGVSQSPSNKVTEKGKDVELRCDPISGHTALYWYRQSLGQGLEFLIYFQGNSAPDKSGLPSDRFSAERTGGSVSTLTIQRTQQEDSAVYLCASSFPFAGTGSGETQYFGPGTRLLVL.

Notes on this clonotype: A read error may be the cause here, since a much bigger clone is one base away. V is TRBV4-3 and J is TRBJ2-3, with 14 nucleotides matching TRBD2. V lost 5 bases to trimming and J lost 10 bases; unmatched junction nucleotides: 14. The germline V gene has CDR1 LGHNA and CDR2 YSLEER. This CDR3 contains 17 residues. This chain's CDR3 is CASSYLTSGGDFDAQYF. In nucleotides, the CDR3 is TGCGCCAGCAGCTACCTGACTAGCGGGGGGGATTTCGATGCGCAGTATTTT.

This clonotype was counted between two and nine times. V and J are TRBV10-3 and TRBJ2-7; 7 bases map to TRBD1. The length of the CDR3 is 14 residues. V dropped 9 bases and J dropped 0; count of bases not matched to a gene: 8. Looked up from germline, CDR1 is ENHRY and CDR2 is SYGVKD. The CDR3 loop is CAISGTDSSYEQYF. Written as DNA, the CDR3 is TGTGCCATATCCGGGACAGATTCCTCCTACGAGCAGTACTTC.

The chain employs TRBV12-5 and TRBJ2-1; 9 bases are shared with TRBD1. The CDR3 is 14 residues long. Germline V gene sequence: CDR1 LGHNT, CDR2 FRNRAP. V shed 6 bases, J shed 4 bases, and the junction held 4 bases outside the gene matches. The CDR3 loop reads CASGWGQGYNEQFF. CDR3 sequence (DNA): TGTGCTAGTGGCTGGGGACAGGGTTACAATGAGCAGTTCTTC.

The CDR3, as DNA: TGTGCCAGCAGCTTAGAGCCAACAGGGAACTATGGCTACACCTTC. Protein sequence: CASSLEPTGNYGYTF. The rearrangement uses TRBV7-2 and TRBJ1-2, with a possible D match to TRBD1 (6 bases). The germline V and J ends were trimmed by 1 base and 2 bases, with 11 bases remaining between them. CDR1 and CDR2 from the germline V gene are SGHTA and FQGNSA. This CDR3 has 15 amino acids.

Concerning this clonotype: With a much larger clone just one base away, this may be a read error. The chain has TRBV20-1 and TRBJ1-1; D may be TRBD1 (5 bases). The CDR3 sequence is 13 residues long. The ends were cut back, 4 bases at V and 0 bases at J, with 9 bases in the middle. Germline V gene lookup returns CDR1 DFQATT and CDR2 SNEGSKA (reference sequence). CDR3 residues: CSATRQLNTEAFF. The CDR3, as DNA: TGCAGTGCTACACGACAGCTGAACACTGAAGCTTTCTTT.

The chain recombines TRBV20-1 with TRBJ1-5; the match to TRBD1 covers 10 bases. The CDR3 is made up of 12 amino acids. Unmatched junction bases numbered 5, after V lost 0 bases and J lost 15 bases. CDR1 is DFQATT, CDR2 SNEGSKA, per germline (reference sequence). CDR3: CSARDSGQGGHF. The CDR3 DNA is TGCAGTGCTAGAGATTCAGGACAGGGGGGGCATTTT.

The count of this clonotype is one. The chain links TRBV6-6 to TRBJ2-5, with D perhaps matching TRBD1 or TRBD2 (6 bases each). With 3 bases removed from V and 5 bases from J, the gap between germline ends came to 13 bases. CDR1 is MNHNY, CDR2 SVGAGI, per germline (reference sequence). The CDR3 loop spans 14 amino acids. The CDR3 DNA is TGTGCCAGCAGTTATGGGGGGCCCAGGGAGACCCAGTACTTC. Its protein product is CASSYGGPRETQYF.

The chain has TRBV6-6 and TRBJ2-3; D not certain. The CDR3 is 13 residues long. Trimming removed 7 bases at V and 2 bases at J, with 10 bases between. Germline-derived CDR1 and CDR2 are MNHNY and SVGAGI (reference sequence). The CDR3 spells CASTAPTTDTQYF. The CDR3 DNA follows: TGTGCCAGCACAGCCCCAACCACAGATACGCAGTATTTT.

V usage is TRBV4-2 and J usage is TRBJ2-3, with a possible D match to TRBD2 (6 bases). Germline loops: CDR1 LGHNA, CDR2 YNFKEQ. This CDR3 contains 17 residues. V shed 0 bases and J shed 2 bases, with 15 bases lying between them. The CDR3 coding sequence is TGTGCCAGCAGCCAAGATTGGGGCGGGGCTACCACAGATACGCAGTATTTT. As protein: CASSQDWGGATTDTQYF.

The chain recombines TRBV6-5 with TRBJ2-3, with D possibly being TRBD2 (6 bases). CDR1 and CDR2 from the germline V gene are MNHEY and SVGAGI. With 4 bases removed from V and 4 bases from J, the gap between germline ends came to 18 bases. This CDR3 is 16 amino acids long. The CDR3 here is CASSFLGSGVSDTQYF. The CDR3 DNA reads TGTGCCAGCAGTTTCTTGGGGTCGGGGGTTTCAGATACGCAGTATTTT.

This clonotype showed up just a few times. The CDR3 sequence: CASSRGERRTQYF. DNA for the CDR3: TGTGCCAGCAGTAGGGGGGAACGGAGGACCCAGTACTTC. The genes are TRBV6-2 or TRBV6-3 and TRBJ2-5; either TRBD1 or TRBD2 may fit D (6 bases each). Germline-derived CDR1 and CDR2 are MNHEY and SVGEGT. The CDR3 has 13 residues. The V gene lost 5 bases and the J gene lost 7 bases, with 14 bases spanning the gap.

This clonotype was seen more than once but under ten times. This chain uses TRBV30 with TRBJ2-3; no clear D. V lost 1 base, J lost 4 bases, and 18 bases lay in between. The CDR3 runs to 16 residues. The germline V gene encodes CDR1 GTSNPN and CDR2 SVGIG (reference sequence). In DNA, the CDR3 is TGTGCCTGGAGTGCCAACCTCCCGTTAGGCGCAGATACGCAGTATTTT. It yields the protein CAWSANLPLGADTQYF. The full variable domain, rest sourced from reference TRBV30 and TRBJ2-3, is SQTIHQWPATLVQPVGSPLSLECTVEGTSNPNLYWYRQAAGRGLQLLFYSVGIGQISSEVPQNLSASRPQDRQFILSSKKLLLSDSGFYLCAWSANLPLGADTQYFGPGTRLTVL.

This chain links TRBV10-3 with TRBJ2-1, with D tentatively TRBD2 (7 bases). CDR3 size: 17 residues. CDR1 and CDR2 (germline): ENHRY, SYGVKD. The ends were cut back, 0 bases at V and 10 bases at J, with 22 bases in the middle. CDR3 nucleotide sequence: TGTGCCATCAGTGAGTCTTGGGGGGGCGCCCCCCTCTACGAGCAGTTCTTC. It encodes CAISESWGGAPLYEQFF.

In this sample, this clonotype turned up a few times. V gene TRBV5-1 combines with J gene TRBJ2-2, with D tentatively TRBD2 (6 bases). V gave up 5 bases and J gave up 9 bases, with 11 bases separating them. From germline, CDR1 is SGHRS and CDR2 YFSETQ. This CDR3 spans 12 amino acids. The CDR3 coding sequence is TGCGCCAGCAGACTGGAGGGTTGGGAGCTGTTTTTT. The encoded protein is CASRLEGWELFF.

This clonotype was observed a handful of times. The J gene is TRBJ2-1, the V gene TRBV11-2; D tentatively fits TRBD1 or TRBD2 (6 bases each). There are 15 residues in the CDR3. Germline V gene lookup returns CDR1 SGHAT and CDR2 FQNNGV. The V and J ends lost 4 bases and 14 bases respectively, with 24 bases between them. CDR3 in amino acids: CASSSGLREGVGKFF. The CDR3 nucleotides read TGTGCCAGCAGCTCGGGACTCCGAGAGGGGGTCGGGAAGTTCTTC.

Remarks on this clonotype: The missing conserved phenylalanine or tryptophan at the end of this CDR3 makes a read error likely. In DNA form, the CDR3 reads TGCAGTGCGGATCGAGCGGGGGGTGGGAAGCAGTTCGTC. Its protein product is CSADRAGGGKQFV. The chain carries TRBV20-1 and TRBJ2-1; TRBD2 matches 9 bases. Unmatched junction bases numbered 11, after V lost 6 bases and J lost 11 bases. Germline V gene data show CDR1 as DFQATT and CDR2 as SNEGSKA (reference sequence). There are 13 residues in the CDR3.

This clonotype occurred many times. V and J are TRBV29-1 and TRBJ2-7; perhaps TRBD1 as D (5 bases). V gave up 4 bases and J gave up 6 bases, with 16 bases separating them. The CDR3 has 13 residues. Germline V lookup: CDR1 SQVTM, CDR2 ANQGSEA. The CDR3 region is CSVGPGKRSEQYF. DNA for the CDR3: TGCAGCGTTGGGCCAGGGAAAAGAAGCGAGCAGTACTTC.

The gene calls are TRBV7-2 and TRBJ2-7; unclear D gene. Germline V gives CDR1 SGHTA, CDR2 FQGNSA. V was pared by 0 bases and J by 1 base, with 10 bases between. This CDR3 has 15 residues. The CDR3 protein is CASSLANIDSYEQYF. The CDR3 DNA sequence: TGTGCCAGCAGCTTAGCTAACATAGATTCCTACGAGCAGTACTTC.

DNA of the CDR3: TGTGCCAGCAGCCCCGGAGTAGCGGGGGGCAGATACGCGTATTTT. Translated: CASSPGVAGGRYAYF. The V call is TRBV3-1, the J call TRBJ2-3; 10 nucleotides line up with TRBD2. V dropped 4 bases and J dropped 14; count of bases not matched to a gene: 15. CDR1 and CDR2 (germline): LGHDT, YNNKEL (reference sequence). There are 15 residues in the CDR3.

In this sample, this clonotype turned up many times. This chain connects TRBV10-2 to TRBJ1-2; D is undetermined. The CDR3 is 14 amino acids. Germline loops: CDR1 WSHSY, CDR2 SAAADI. Deletions cut 5 bases from V and 2 bases from J, with 12 bases between. The CDR3: CASSYERANYGYTF. CDR3 DNA: TGCGCCAGCAGTTATGAGCGGGCCAACTATGGCTACACCTTC.

This chain connects TRBV11-2 to TRBJ2-1; TRBD2 matches at 14 bases. V lost 1 base and J lost 4; bases outside the gene matches: 12. CDR3 length: 20 residues. The germline V gene encodes CDR1 SGHAT and CDR2 FQNNGV. The CDR3 sequence is CASSLVRLAGGVLGYNEQFF. CDR3 nucleotides: TGTGCCAGCAGCTTAGTCAGACTAGCGGGGGGGGTTTTGGGTTACAATGAGCAGTTCTTC.